There are a few counts of the clone carrying this TCR beta chain. The antigen remains undetermined. The data stem from a study of T cells in Graves' hyperthyroidism and ophthalmopathy. Study outcomes and limitations: Ophthalmopathy, which appeared later, was predicted by the model a median around 6.5 months before onset.

There are 12 residues in the CDR3. Looked up from germline, CDR1 is MDHEN and CDR2 is SYDVKM. V was shortened by 5 bases and J by 8 bases, with 12 bases between the two germline ends. Patients aged 18 to 65 had newly diagnosed hyperthyroidism that had lasted under 2 months. Researchers took RNA transcripts and amplified the TCR beta CDR3 regions from them. RT-PCR in the first round (using the HTBI primer set) targeted the TCR CDR3. Each CDR3 protein is one row after TCRdb ran MiXCR on the multiplex PCR reads. Among 300,000 to 450,000 distinct CDR3 sequences listed, more than 11% were seen once. This clonotype was obtained from an older woman with Graves' hyperthyroidism. This rearrangement joins TRBV28 to TRBJ1-2; D is perhaps TRBD1 (6 bases). Source material: blood. The CDR3 reads CASSKQGGGYTF. The CDR3 bases are TGTGCCAGCAGTAAACAGGGAGGCGGCTACACCTTC.